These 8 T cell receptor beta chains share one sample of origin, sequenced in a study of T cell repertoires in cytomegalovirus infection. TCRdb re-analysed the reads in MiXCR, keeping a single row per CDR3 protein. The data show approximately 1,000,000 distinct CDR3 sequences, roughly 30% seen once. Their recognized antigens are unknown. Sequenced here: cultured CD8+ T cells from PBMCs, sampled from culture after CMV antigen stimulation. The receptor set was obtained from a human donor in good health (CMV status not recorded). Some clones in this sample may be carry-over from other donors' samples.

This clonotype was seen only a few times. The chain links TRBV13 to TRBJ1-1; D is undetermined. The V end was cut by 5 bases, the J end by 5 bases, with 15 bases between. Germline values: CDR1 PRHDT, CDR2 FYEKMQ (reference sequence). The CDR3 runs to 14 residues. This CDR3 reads CASSENGWNTEAFF. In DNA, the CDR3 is TGTGCCAGCAGCGAAAACGGATGGAATACTGAAGCTTTCTTT.

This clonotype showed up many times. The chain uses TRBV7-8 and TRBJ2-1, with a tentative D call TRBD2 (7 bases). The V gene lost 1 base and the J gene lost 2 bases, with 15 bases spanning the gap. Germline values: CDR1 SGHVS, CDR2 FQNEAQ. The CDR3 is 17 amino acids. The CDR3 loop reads CASSLEWLGGPYNEQFF. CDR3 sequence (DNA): TGTGCCAGCAGCTTAGAGTGGTTGGGGGGGCCCTACAATGAGCAGTTCTTC.

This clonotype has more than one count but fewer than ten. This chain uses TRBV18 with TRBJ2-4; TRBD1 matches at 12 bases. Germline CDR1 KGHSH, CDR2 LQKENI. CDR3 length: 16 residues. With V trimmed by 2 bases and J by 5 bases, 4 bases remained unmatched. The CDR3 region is CASSPGDRGPQNIQYF. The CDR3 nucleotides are TGTGCCAGCTCACCAGGGGACAGGGGGCCCCAAAACATTCAGTACTTC.

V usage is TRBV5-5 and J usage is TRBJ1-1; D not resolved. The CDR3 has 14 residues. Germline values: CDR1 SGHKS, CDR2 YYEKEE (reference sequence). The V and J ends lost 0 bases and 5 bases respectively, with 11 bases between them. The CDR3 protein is CASSLDPLLTEAFF. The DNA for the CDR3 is TGTGCCAGCAGCTTGGACCCTCTCCTTACTGAAGCTTTCTTT.

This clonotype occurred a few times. CDR3 bases: TGCAGTGCTAGAGATAAGGGGATGAAAGAGACCCAGTACTTC. Encoded protein: CSARDKGMKETQYF. This chain uses TRBV20-1 with TRBJ2-5; perhaps TRBD1 as D (5 bases). In germline, CDR1 is DFQATT, CDR2 SNEGSKA (reference sequence). V gave up 0 bases and J gave up 3 bases, with 11 bases separating them. The CDR3 totals 14 residues.

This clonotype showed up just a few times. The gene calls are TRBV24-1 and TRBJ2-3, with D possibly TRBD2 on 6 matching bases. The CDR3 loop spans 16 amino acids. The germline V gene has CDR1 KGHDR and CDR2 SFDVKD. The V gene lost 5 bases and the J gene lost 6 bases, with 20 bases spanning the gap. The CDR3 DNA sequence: TGTGCCACCAGTGCTCCCTCCGGGGGAGTGGCGGATACGCAGTATTTT. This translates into CATSAPSGGVADTQYF.

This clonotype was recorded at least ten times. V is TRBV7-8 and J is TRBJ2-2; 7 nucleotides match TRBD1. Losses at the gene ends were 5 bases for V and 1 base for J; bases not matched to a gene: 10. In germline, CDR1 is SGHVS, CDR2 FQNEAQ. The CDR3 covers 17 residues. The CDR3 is CASSPTGTAKNTGELFF. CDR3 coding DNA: TGTGCCAGCAGCCCGACAGGGACAGCTAAGAACACCGGGGAGCTGTTTTTT.

The CDR3 DNA reads as TGTGCCACCAGCGGACTAGCGGGGTGGGAGCAGTTCTTC. Translated, it gives CATSGLAGWEQFF. The chain is built from TRBV15 and TRBJ2-1; the match to TRBD2 covers 12 bases. This CDR3 is 13 amino acids long. The V segment lost 5 bases and the J segment 10 bases; nucleotides outside the gene matches: 3. CDR1 LNHNV and CDR2 YYDKDF come from the germline V gene (reference sequence).